The rows below give T cell receptor beta chains drawn from one sample of a study of cytomegalovirus exposure and HLA in healthy donors. TCRdb's table, derived via immunoSEQ multiplex PCR, lists solely in-frame clones and lacks some. The table shows roughly 250,000 clones, with about 90% occurring only once. Material for sequencing was PBMCs. The receptors were sampled from a woman in her twenties or thirties in good health and CMV-seropositive. The CDR3 runs from the conserved cysteine through the conserved F or W. A D gene is named only where the DNA matches it firmly. Not all rows give a size; the values are once, few, many and, for expanded clones, a class.

D gene	J gene	clone size	V gene	CDR3 length	CDR3 protein	CDR3 DNA
-	TRBJ1-2	once	TRBV6-1	13	CASRAGGNYGYTF	TGTGCCAGCAGGGCAGGAGGTAACTATGGCTACACCTTC
-	TRBJ2-4	-	TRBV11-3	17	CASSLVLSGLAKNIQYF	TGTGCCAGCAGCTTAGTACTTTCAGGGTTAGCCAAAAACATTCAGTACTTC
-	TRBJ1-4	-	TRBV4-1	15	CASSHRQTTNEKLFF	TGCGCCAGCAGCCATCGACAGACAACTAATGAAAAACTGTTTTTT
-	TRBJ1-2	-	TRBV19	14	CASSMDYRDYGYTF	TGTGCCAGTAGTATGGATTACAGGGACTATGGCTACACCTTC
TRBD2	TRBJ2-5	-	TRBV11-2	15	CASSPAGGPSETQYF	TGTGCCAGCAGCCCAGCGGGAGGGCCGAGTGAGACCCAGTACTTC
TRBD2	TRBJ2-1	-	TRBV9	16	CASSVAPSGSMNEQFF	TGTGCCAGCAGCGTAGCTCCTAGCGGGAGTATGAATGAGCAGTTCTTC
-	TRBJ1-2	-	TRBV29-1	11	CSVETAYGYTF	TGCAGCGTTGAGACAGCCTATGGCTACACCTTC
-	TRBJ1-1	-	TRBV29-1	14	CSVGPYTGFTEAFF	TGCAGCGTTGGCCCCTACACAGGTTTCACTGAAGCTTTCTTT
-	TRBJ1-1	-	TRBV5-4	13	CASSSGLNTEAFF	TGTGCCAGCAGCTCCGGTCTGAACACTGAAGCTTTCTTT
-	TRBJ1-2	-	TRBV29-1	13	CSVEDGTNYGYTF	TGCAGCGTTGAAGATGGGACAAACTATGGCTACACCTTC
-	TRBJ1-1	-	TRBV11-3	14	CASSFSFGHTEAFF	TGTGCCAGCAGCTTTAGTTTTGGTCACACTGAAGCTTTCTTT
TRBD1	TRBJ1-2	-	TRBV6-5	15	CASSYWAGGAHGYTF	TGTGCCAGCAGTTACTGGGCAGGGGGCGCCCATGGCTACACCTTC
-	TRBJ2-3	-	TRBV7-9	14	CASSFFGGEDTQYF	TGTGCCAGCAGCTTCTTCGGGGGTGAAGATACGCAGTATTTT
-	TRBJ1-2	-	TRBV28	13	CASRDRQFYGYTF	TGTGCCAGCAGAGACAGACAGTTTTATGGCTACACCTTC
-	TRBJ2-1	-	TRBV5-4	17	CASTELGTSVGYNEQFF	TGTGCCAGCACTGAGCTTGGGACTTCAGTGGGATACAATGAGCAGTTCTTC
TRBD2	TRBJ2-3	-	TRBV27	17	CASSSYHGGSWTDTQYF	TGTGCCAGCAGTTCGTATCATGGCGGGAGTTGGACAGATACGCAGTATTTT
-	TRBJ2-7	once	TRBV9	14	CASSVQGLENEQYF	TGTGCCAGCAGCGTGCAGGGGCTAGAGAACGAGCAGTACTTC
TRBD2	TRBJ2-1	once	TRBV19	18	CASSIGHAGLAGGHEQFF	TGTGCCAGTAGTATTGGTCACGCGGGACTAGCGGGAGGACATGAGCAGTTCTTC
TRBD2	TRBJ2-5	-	TRBV10-1	17	CASLFTGLAGGEETQYF	TGCGCCAGCCTCTTCACCGGACTAGCGGGAGGGGAGGAGACCCAGTACTTC
-	TRBJ2-1	-	TRBV19	15	CASSIGRGQGNEQFF	TGTGCCAGTAGTATAGGGCGGGGGCAGGGCAATGAGCAGTTCTTC
-	TRBJ1-3	once	TRBV28	15	CASSLPGVQGIGVEF	TGTGCCAGCAGTTTGCCAGGAGTACAGGGTATCGGTGTTGAATTT
-	TRBJ2-1	-	TRBV19	16	CASSIVSGSYFHEQFF	TGTGCCAGTAGTATAGTGTCAGGGTCGTATTTTCATGAGCAGTTCTTC
TRBD1	TRBJ1-1	few	TRBV6-1	15	CASSKQGVRDTEAFF	TGTGCCAGCAGTAAACAGGGGGTTAGGGACACTGAAGCTTTCTTT
-	TRBJ1-4	-	TRBV30	15	CAWSVLQATNEKLFF	TGTGCCTGGAGCGTACTACAGGCAACTAATGAAAAACTGTTTTTT
-	TRBJ2-1	-	TRBV20-1	11	CSGRDFNEQFF	TGCAGTGGAAGGGACTTTAATGAGCAGTTCTTC
TRBD1	TRBJ2-5	few	TRBV30	15	CAWSYSTTGGETQYF	TGTGCCTGGAGTTACTCTACTACAGGGGGAGAGACCCAGTACTTC
-	TRBJ2-7	-	TRBV28	14	CASSLDRGSYEQYF	TGTGCCAGCTCGTTAGATAGGGGTTCCTACGAGCAGTACTTC
-	TRBJ2-2	-	TRBV19	15	CASLPGHSNTGELFF	TGTGCCAGCTTGCCGGGACATTCCAACACCGGGGAGCTGTTTTTT
-	TRBJ2-5	-	TRBV5-1	13	CATQEGGGETQYF	TGCGCCACCCAAGAGGGGGGGGGAGAGACCCAGTACTTC